Described below is a single TCR beta chain sequence and its context. No antigen is known for it. This sample was taken from a study of glioma-infiltrating T cells after dendritic cell vaccination. The primer mix had 60 V beta and 13 J beta primers. Assay used: immunoSEQ multiplex PCR; TCRdb lists only in-frame clones, some missing. Of tens of thousands of clones detected, over 75% appear once; the ten largest clones hold around 2.4%. Study-wide points: No direct clonality-survival link was found; a diverse polyclonal response may matter.

Time point denoted: after dendritic cell vaccination, including at tumor progression/relapse. This TCR came from a human donor with glioblastoma. Sequencing was performed on blood, taken after dendritic cell vaccination.

The CDR3: CASSVGGTAAYEQYF. In DNA, the CDR3 is TGTGCCAGCAGCGTAGGAGGGACAGCGGCGTACGAGCAGTACTTC. The chain employs TRBV9 and TRBJ2-7; 7 nucleotides align to TRBD1. CDR3 length: 15 residues. Trimming cost V 0 bases and J 4 bases; bases outside gene matches: 7. The V gene's germline CDR1 is SGDLS and CDR2 YYNGEE.